One and the same sample provided the 21 T cell receptor beta chains below, sequenced in a study of blood T cells in healthy people across ages (dated by TCRdb to 2015 to 2017). Library method: 5' RACE. These reads were obtained on an Illumina HiSeq 2500. The second PCR ran for about 7 to 11 cycles and used a J-beta primer mix along with a sample-barcoded 5' primer. The raw public reads went through TCRdb reprocessing: fastp at Q25, MiXCR clone calling, in-frame beta chains kept. For every CDR3 protein sequence, its rows merge into one entry that carries the most common genes and DNA. The sample table contains roughly 1,500,000 distinct CDR3 sequences; only one count was recorded for roughly 32% of them. The top ten clonotypes cover around 11% of the sample. Sequencing used blood. The origin of the receptors is a woman in her 30s in good health.

J is TRBJ2-1 and V is TRBV6-2 or TRBV6-3; tentatively, D is TRBD1 (6 bases). The CDR3 runs to 13 residues. The V end was cut by 5 bases, the J end by 6 bases, with 11 bases between. From germline, CDR1 is MNHEY and CDR2 SVGEGT. The CDR3 reads CASSGTRGNEQFF. The CDR3 DNA is TGTGCCAGCAGTGGGACACGGGGCAATGAGCAGTTCTTC.

The CDR3 here is CASSKSPVGEQFF. CDR3 bases: TGTGCCAGCAGCAAAAGTCCCGTGGGTGAGCAGTTCTTC. The rearrangement joins TRBV12-3 or TRBV12-4 to TRBJ2-1; no firm D call. The V and J ends lost 6 bases and 9 bases respectively, with 15 bases between them. The CDR3 totals 13 residues.

The chain joins TRBV27 to TRBJ1-2; D is ambiguous. With 8 bases removed from V and 3 bases from J, the gap between germline ends came to 16 bases. This CDR3 contains 14 residues. Germline V lookup: CDR1 MNHEY, CDR2 SMNVEV (reference sequence). In DNA, the CDR3 is TGTGCCAGCGGGCGCTCCGGGATGTACTATGGCTACACCTTC. Translation: CASGRSGMYYGYTF.

This clonotype appeared a few times. CDR3 amino acids: CASSWGDRSDEQYF. The DNA of the CDR3 is TGTGCCAGCAGCTGGGGGGACAGGTCGGACGAGCAGTACTTC. The chain has TRBV6-1 and TRBJ2-7, with 8 nucleotides matching TRBD1. Trimming at V came to 6 bases and at J to 5 bases, leaving 9 bases not matched to a gene. The V gene's germline CDR1 is MNHNS and CDR2 SASEGT. This CDR3 contains 14 residues.

This clonotype came up once. The gene calls are TRBV30 and TRBJ1-1; no clear D gene. Trimming cost V 5 bases and J 3 bases, with 7 bases left between them. CDR3 length: 11 amino acids. Germline V gene data show CDR1 as GTSNPN and CDR2 as SVGIG (reference sequence). The CDR3 DNA reads TGTGCCTGGGGGCTGGACACTGAAGCTTTCTTT. It codes for CAWGLDTEAFF.

This sequence joins TRBV10-3 and TRBJ2-2; D might be TRBD1 or TRBD2, each matching 6 bases. Trimming took 10 bases from V and 2 from J, leaving 14 bases between them. CDR3 length equals 14 residues. Looked up from germline, CDR1 is ENHRY and CDR2 is SYGVKD. CDR3 DNA: TGTGCCACCCACCCGGGGGCCAACACCGGGGAGCTGTTTTTT. Translating gives CATHPGANTGELFF.

The chain joins TRBV10-3 to TRBJ2-7; D might be TRBD1 (5 bases). CDR1 and CDR2 from the germline V gene are ENHRY and SYGVKD. The CDR3 runs to 13 residues. The ends were cut back, 7 bases at V and 2 bases at J, with 12 bases in the middle. This chain's CDR3 is CAITAGPPYEQYF. As DNA, the CDR3 is TGTGCCATCACGGCAGGGCCCCCCTACGAGCAGTACTTC.

This clonotype has only a few counts. This chain joins TRBV21-1 and TRBJ2-1; TRBD1, the table's D call, lacks a check against the DNA. TRBV21-1 is tagged as a pseudogene. CDR3 length: 16 residues. The CDR3 DNA sequence: TGTGCCAGCAGCCATCTCCGGGAGAGCTCCTACAATGAGCAGTTCTTC. Its protein is CASSHLRESSYNEQFF.

In its sample, this clonotype was seen a few times. The chain has TRBV29-1 and TRBJ2-1, with D perhaps matching TRBD2 (6 bases). Germline loops: CDR1 SQVTM, CDR2 ANQGSEA. This CDR3 spans 14 amino acids. With 6 bases removed from V and 12 bases from J, the gap between germline ends came to 24 bases. The CDR3 bases are TGCAGCGTCGGTGGATTAGCGGCCCCCCAGGGGCAGTTCTTC. Its translation is CSVGGLAAPQGQFF.

V is TRBV7-7 and J is TRBJ2-7; no clear D. The CDR3 runs to 13 residues. Between the trimmed V and J ends, which lost 5 bases and 10 bases, there was a span of 18 bases. Germline lookup yields CDR1 SSHAT and CDR2 FNYEAQ (reference sequence). The CDR3 DNA reads as TGTGCCAGCAGCCGAGGACCAAACCCTCTTCAGTACTTC. This codes for CASSRGPNPLQYF.

The V and J genes are TRBV27 and TRBJ1-6, with 11 nucleotides matching TRBD1. The CDR3 has 14 amino acids. Per germline, CDR1 MNHEY and CDR2 SMNVEV (reference sequence). V gave up 4 bases and J gave up 9 bases; unmatched junction bases: 2. CDR3 bases: TGTGCCAGCAGTTACGGACAGGGGGCTTCACCCCTCCACTTT. This gives the protein CASSYGQGASPLHF.

This sequence joins TRBV2 and TRBJ2-3, with 9 bases lining up with TRBD1. J was trimmed by 14 bases and V by 7 bases; bases with no gene match: 10. The CDR3 is 12 amino acids. Germline loops: CDR1 SNHLY, CDR2 FYNNEI. CDR3: CASTLGGTGSYF. In nucleotides, the CDR3 is TGTGCCAGCACCCTAGGGGGGACAGGGTCGTATTTT.

CDR3 bases: TGCGCCAGCAGCCCTGACCCCCAGACTAGCGGGAGTGTTTACAATGAGCAGTTCTTC. Amino acids: CASSPDPQTSGSVYNEQFF. The V call is TRBV5-1, the J call TRBJ2-1, with 12 bases matching TRBD2. CDR1 is SGHRS, CDR2 YFSETQ, per germline. This CDR3 comprises 19 residues. J gave up 4 bases and V 4 bases, and 15 bases lay outside the gene matches.

This clonotype turned up a few times. The V and J genes are TRBV25-1 and TRBJ2-1, with 10 bases matching TRBD2. Germline values: CDR1 MGHDK, CDR2 SYGVNS. The V and J ends lost 4 bases and 9 bases, in that order; junction bases with no gene match: 15. The CDR3 consists of 17 residues. Here the CDR3 reads CASSAPLGAGGMGEQFF. As DNA, the CDR3 is TGTGCCAGCAGTGCCCCCTTAGGAGCGGGAGGGATGGGTGAGCAGTTCTTC.

This clonotype was seen a few times. The chain carries TRBV20-1 and TRBJ2-7; 10 bases agree with TRBD1. CDR1 and CDR2 from the germline V gene are DFQATT and SNEGSKA (reference sequence). Unmatched junction bases numbered 11, after V lost 5 bases and J lost 1 base. The CDR3 consists of 16 residues. CDR3 protein: CSAGTGDWAGSYEQYF. The CDR3 DNA sequence: TGCAGTGCTGGGACAGGGGATTGGGCGGGGTCCTACGAGCAGTACTTC.

This clonotype was seen only once. This chain connects TRBV19 to TRBJ2-1; TRBD1 matches 9 bases. The CDR3 extends over 17 amino acids. V lost 10 bases, J lost 6 bases, and 19 bases stayed unmatched. The germline V gene has CDR1 LNHDA and CDR2 SQIVND (reference sequence). CDR3 sequence (DNA): TGTGCCACCCCGTCCCAATTTGACAGGGGGTGGAGCAATGAGCAGTTCTTC. It translates to CATPSQFDRGWSNEQFF.

There are a few counts of this clonotype. This chain links TRBV4-1 with TRBJ2-2; TRBD2 might be the D (6 bases). The CDR3 has 16 amino acids. Germline assignment: CDR1 MGHRA and CDR2 YSYEKL. V shed 1 base and J shed 5 bases, with 14 bases lying between them. CDR3 coding DNA: TGCGCCAGCAGCCAAGGTGGTACTAGCAATACCGGGGAGCTGTTTTTT. Translation gives CASSQGGTSNTGELFF.

This clonotype has more than one count but fewer than ten. V usage is TRBV25-1 and J usage is TRBJ1-2; no clear D. Trimming pared 5 bases from V and 8 bases from J, leaving 18 bases between. Germline CDR1 is MGHDK and CDR2 is SYGVNS. CDR3 length: 14 residues. In DNA, the CDR3 is TGTGCCAGCAGTTTGTCTCCCCCTGTAGGAGGCTACACCTTC. Amino acids: CASSLSPPVGGYTF.

As concerns this clonotype: Relative to the germline gene, one junction end is altered; a read error may explain this. CDR3 in amino acids: CASSFDGRFQESQYF. The CDR3 coding sequence is TGTGCCAGCAGCTTCGATGGCCGATTCCAAGAGTCCCAGTACTTC. The J gene is TRBJ2-5, the V gene TRBV5-5; D is unclear. Per germline, CDR1 SGHKS and CDR2 YYEKEE (reference sequence). The CDR3 covers 15 residues.

V gene TRBV20-1 combines with J gene TRBJ1-1; no reliable D call. Trimming took off 3 bases at V and 0 bases at J, with 14 bases between the two ends. The CDR3 runs 15 residues. Germline CDR1 is DFQATT and CDR2 is SNEGSKA (reference sequence). Written as DNA, the CDR3 is TGCAGTGCTAGCATAGGCCCCAGATTGAACACTGAAGCTTTCTTT. This codes for CSASIGPRLNTEAFF.

This clonotype was detected once. This sequence joins TRBV4-2 and TRBJ2-7; maybe TRBD2 (5 bases). Germline lookup yields CDR1 LGHNA and CDR2 YNFKEQ. V lost 3 bases and J lost 2, with 8 bases in between. The CDR3 runs to 13 residues. The CDR3 nucleotides are TGTGCCAGCAGCCAGGAGAGGGCCTACGAGCAGTACGTC. Translation gives CASSQERAYEQYV.